This note documents a single TCR beta chain sequence. The data were obtained in a study of T cell responses to AZD1222 COVID-19 vaccine. Trimming left V 7 bases short and J 3 bases short, with 15 bases between. The CDR3 extends over 14 amino acids. Germline values: CDR1 SEHNR, CDR2 FQNEAQ (reference sequence). Repertoires were generated with immunoSEQ multiplex PCR, while TCRdb's copy carries only in-frame clones and drops some. The top ten clones hold 1.5% to 2% of a sample with 150,000 or so clones, about 92% of them seen once. The source was peripheral blood, collected on day 0 of AZD1222 vaccination. This receptor was taken from an adult in good health. The rearrangement links TRBV7-9 to TRBJ1-2; D may be TRBD1 (6 bases). In DNA, the CDR3 is TGTGCCAGCACTTGGACAGTTGGGGACTATGGCTACACCTTC. Translating it yields CASTWTVGDYGYTF.